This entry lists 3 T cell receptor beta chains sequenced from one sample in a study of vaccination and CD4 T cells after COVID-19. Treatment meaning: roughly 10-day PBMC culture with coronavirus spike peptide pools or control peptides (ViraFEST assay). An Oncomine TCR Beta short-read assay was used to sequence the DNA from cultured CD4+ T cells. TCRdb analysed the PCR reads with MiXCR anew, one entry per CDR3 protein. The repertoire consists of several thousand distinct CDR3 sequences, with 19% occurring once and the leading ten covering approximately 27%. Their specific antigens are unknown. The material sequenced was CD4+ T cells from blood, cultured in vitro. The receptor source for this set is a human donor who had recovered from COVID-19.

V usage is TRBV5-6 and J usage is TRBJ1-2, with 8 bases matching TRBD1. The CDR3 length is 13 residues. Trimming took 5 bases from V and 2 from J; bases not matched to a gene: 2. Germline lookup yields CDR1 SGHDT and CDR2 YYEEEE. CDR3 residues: CASSRTGNYGYTF. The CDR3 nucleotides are TGTGCCAGCAGTCGGACAGGGAACTATGGCTACACCTTC.

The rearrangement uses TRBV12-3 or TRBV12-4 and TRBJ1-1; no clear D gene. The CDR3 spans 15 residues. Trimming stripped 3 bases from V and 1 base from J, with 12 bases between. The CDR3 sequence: CASSFLGTKNTEAFF. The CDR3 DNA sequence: TGTGCCAGCAGTTTTCTGGGAACCAAGAACACTGAAGCTTTCTTT.

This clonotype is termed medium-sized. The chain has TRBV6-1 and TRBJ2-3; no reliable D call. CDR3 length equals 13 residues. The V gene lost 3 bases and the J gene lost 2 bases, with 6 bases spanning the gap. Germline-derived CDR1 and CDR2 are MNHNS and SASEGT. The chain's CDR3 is CASSDLFTDTQYF. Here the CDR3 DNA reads TGTGCCAGCAGTGATCTGTTCACAGATACGCAGTATTTT.